The 24 T cell receptor beta chains presented below share a single source sample, sequenced in a study of blood T cell repertoires in COVID-19. Generated by immunoSEQ multiplex PCR, the TCRdb table keeps only in-frame clones and is missing some. The table has over 100,000 clones, more than 75% seen once; the top ten hold about 3%. The sequencing input was peripheral blood. The source of these receptors is a man aged 50-59 years with active or convalescent COVID-19.

V gene TRBV11-2 combines with J gene TRBJ1-1; maybe TRBD1 (6 bases). CDR1 is SGHAT, CDR2 FQNNGV, per germline. The CDR3 consists of 16 residues. Trimming shortened V by 8 bases and J by 6 bases, and 25 bases separated the two germline ends. The DNA for the CDR3 is TGTGCCAGCTCACGCGGTAACCTCAGGGGATCCGCTGAAGCTTTCTTT. Residues: CASSRGNLRGSAEAFF.

This clone has a count of ten or more. The V gene is TRBV7-9, the J gene TRBJ1-2, with D perhaps TRBD1 (5 bases). V was clipped by 4 bases and J by 7 bases, with 16 bases between them. Germline CDR1 and CDR2: SEHNR and FQNEAQ (reference sequence). The CDR3 spans 14 residues. This CDR3 reads CASSSGGGYSGYTF. CDR3 nucleotides: TGTGCCAGCAGCTCCGGCGGGGGGTATAGTGGCTACACCTTC. Together with reference TRBV7-9 and TRBJ1-2, the CDR3 gives the full variable domain: DTGVSQNPRHKITKRGQNVTFRCDPISEHNRLYWYRQTLGQGPEFLTYFQNEAQLEKSRLLSDRFSAERPKGSFSTLEIQRTEQGDSAMYLCASSSGGGYSGYTFGSGTRLTVV.

This clone showed up just a few times. The V call is TRBV28, the J call TRBJ2-5, with 9 bases fitting TRBD2. The germline V gene encodes CDR1 MDHEN and CDR2 SYDVKM. Trimming removed 6 bases from V and 2 bases from J; junction bases left unmatched: 7. This CDR3 is 15 amino acids long. DNA for the CDR3: TGTGCCAGCAGGCCGGGGGCGGGGGGGCAAGAGACCCAGTACTTC. Translated, it gives CASRPGAGGQETQYF. Full variable domain (missing parts from reference TRBV28 and TRBJ2-5): DVKVTQSSRYLVKRTGEKVFLECVQDMDHENMFWYRQDPGLGLRLIYFSYDVKMKEKGDIPEGYSVSREKKERFSLILESASTNQTSMYLCASRPGAGGQETQYFGPGTRLLVL.

This sequence joins TRBV19 and TRBJ1-1, with D possibly matching TRBD1 (6 bases). CDR3 size: 14 residues. Looked up from germline, CDR1 is LNHDA and CDR2 is SQIVND (reference sequence). The V end was cut by 7 bases, the J end by 1 base, with 13 bases between. The CDR3 sequence: CASMGDKSNTEAFF. As DNA, the CDR3 is TGTGCCAGTATGGGGGACAAATCGAACACTGAAGCTTTCTTT.

The V gene is TRBV28, the J gene TRBJ2-7; perhaps TRBD1 as D (5 bases). Trimming removed 6 bases at V and 1 base at J, with 7 bases between. The CDR3 totals 12 residues. CDR1 and CDR2 from the germline V gene are MDHEN and SYDVKM. DNA of the CDR3: TGTGCCAGCAGCCGACAGTCCTACGAGCAGTACGTC. Translation gives CASSRQSYEQYV.

J is TRBJ2-7 and V is TRBV28; TRBD2 might be the D (5 bases). Trimming pared 7 bases from V and 6 bases from J, leaving 10 bases between. This CDR3 is 11 amino acids long. Germline V lookup: CDR1 MDHEN, CDR2 SYDVKM. DNA of the CDR3: TGTGCCAGCACTGGAGGTGTCGAGCAGTACGTC. Its translation: CASTGGVEQYV.

The rearrangement joins TRBV6-5 to TRBJ2-1; tentative D call: TRBD2 (6 bases). Trimming stripped 4 bases from V and 5 bases from J, with 15 bases between. Germline assignment: CDR1 MNHEY and CDR2 SVGAGI. CDR3 length equals 15 residues. In nucleotides, the CDR3 is TGTGCCAGCAGTTCCAGACAGCGGGCCGACAATGAGCAGTTCTTC. Translation gives CASSSRQRADNEQFF.

The CDR3 nucleotides are TGTGCCAGCTCTGGACAGGGGGCCATAAGGAATCAGCCCCAGCATTTT. Translation gives CASSGQGAIRNQPQHF. The chain links TRBV2 to TRBJ1-5; 11 bases agree with TRBD1. CDR3 size: 16 residues. V shed 8 bases, J shed 4 bases, and the junction held 10 bases outside the gene matches. The V gene's germline CDR1 is SNHLY and CDR2 FYNNEI.

This chain uses TRBV11-2 with TRBJ2-5; D gene ambiguous. Germline CDR1 reads SGHAT; CDR2 reads FQNNGV. Trimming removed 6 bases from V and 4 bases from J, with 12 bases in between. The CDR3 is 13 residues long. The CDR3 loop is CASSEWQVETQYF. In DNA form, the CDR3 reads TGTGCCAGCAGTGAATGGCAGGTAGAGACCCAGTACTTC.

The V call is TRBV10-3, the J call TRBJ2-1, with D maybe TRBD1 (6 bases). Germline lookup yields CDR1 ENHRY and CDR2 SYGVKD. This CDR3 is 13 amino acids long. Trimming shortened V by 9 bases and J by 8 bases, and 17 bases separated the two germline ends. For the CDR3, the DNA is TGTGCCATGACGGACAGCCATAGCGATGAGCAGTTCTTC. Translated, it gives CAMTDSHSDEQFF.

The V call is TRBV5-1, the J call TRBJ1-1, with D maybe TRBD1 (5 bases). This CDR3 spans 15 amino acids. Per the germline V gene, CDR1 is SGHRS and CDR2 is YFSETQ. The V end lost 1 base, the J end lost 4 bases, and 14 bases lay between the germline ends. The CDR3 loop is CASSLTAGKGTEAFF. The CDR3 nucleotides read TGCGCCAGCAGCTTGACGGCAGGGAAAGGCACTGAAGCTTTCTTT.

The chain carries TRBV19 and TRBJ2-2; D not certain. Looked up from germline, CDR1 is LNHDA and CDR2 is SQIVND (reference sequence). The CDR3 is 14 amino acids. Trimming removed 5 bases at V and 4 bases at J, with 11 bases between. The CDR3 coding sequence is TGTGCCAGTAGTCCGAGAGAGGCCACCGGGGAGCTGTTTTTT. As protein: CASSPREATGELFF.

This clone was observed a few times. The rearrangement links TRBV27 to TRBJ2-3, with 9 bases fitting TRBD2. Germline CDR1 MNHEY, CDR2 SMNVEV (reference sequence). Trimming cost V 7 bases and J 3 bases; bases outside gene matches: 5. The CDR3 has 14 amino acids. This CDR3 is CASKEGLATDTQYF. CDR3 bases: TGTGCCAGCAAGGAGGGACTAGCAACAGATACGCAGTATTTT.

The chain is built from TRBV9 and TRBJ1-2, with 7 positions matching TRBD1. CDR1 is SGDLS, CDR2 YYNGEE, per germline. With V trimmed by 3 bases and J by 4 bases, 9 bases remained unmatched. CDR3 length equals 15 residues. Written as DNA, the CDR3 is TGTGCCAGCAGCGGGTTACAGGGGATAATCTATGGCTACACCTTC. Protein: CASSGLQGIIYGYTF.

In this sample, this clone turned up a few times. V gene TRBV19 combines with J gene TRBJ2-3; the D gene is possibly TRBD2 (5 bases). Germline V gene data show CDR1 as LNHDA and CDR2 as SQIVND (reference sequence). This CDR3 has 14 amino acids. Between the trimmed V and J ends, which lost 9 bases and 3 bases, there was a span of 16 bases. The CDR3 region has the DNA TGTGCCAGCCTGAGCCGGACGGGGACAGATACGCAGTATTTT. Amino acid sequence: CASLSRTGTDTQYF.

This rearrangement joins TRBV7-9 to TRBJ2-3, with 11 nucleotides matching TRBD2. Unmatched junction bases numbered 6, after V lost 5 bases and J lost 2 bases. There are 16 residues in the CDR3. Germline CDR1 SEHNR, CDR2 FQNEAQ (reference sequence). CDR3 in DNA: TGTGCCAGCAGCCCCCAACTAGCGGGGGTCACAGATACGCAGTATTTT. Amino acids: CASSPQLAGVTDTQYF.

The V and J genes are TRBV10-2 and TRBJ1-2; TRBD1 matches 9 bases. CDR3 length: 14 amino acids. V shed 4 bases, J shed 7 bases, and the junction held 7 bases outside the gene matches. Per the germline V gene, CDR1 is WSHSY and CDR2 is SAAADI. CDR3 residues: CASSVQGALSGYTF. The CDR3 nucleotides read TGCGCCAGCAGTGTACAGGGGGCGCTTAGTGGCTACACCTTC.

The chain recombines TRBV18 with TRBJ2-3; TRBD2 matches 14 bases. V lost 3 bases and J lost 8; bases outside the gene matches: 1. CDR3 length: 14 amino acids. Germline-derived CDR1 and CDR2 are KGHSH and LQKENI. The CDR3 DNA reads TGTGCCAGCTCACCCGGGACTAGCGGGGGTACGCAGTATTTT. Its protein is CASSPGTSGGTQYF.

This sequence joins TRBV9 and TRBJ2-7; 8 positions agree with TRBD1. With 0 bases clipped from V and 7 bases from J, the junction kept 6 bases outside the gene matches. The CDR3 sequence is 14 residues long. From germline, CDR1 is SGDLS and CDR2 YYNGEE. The CDR3 is CASSVARTGHEQYF. CDR3 nucleotide sequence: TGTGCCAGCAGCGTAGCAAGGACAGGGCATGAGCAGTACTTC. The variable domain in full, completed from reference TRBV9 and TRBJ2-7, reads DSGVTQTPKHLITATGQRVTLRCSPRSGDLSVYWYQQSLDQGLQFLIQYYNGEERAKGNILERFSAQQFPDLHSELNLSSLELGDSALYFCASSVARTGHEQYFGPGTRLTVT.

V is TRBV24-1 and J is TRBJ2-3; TRBD2 matches at 7 bases. The CDR3 covers 11 residues. CDR1 KGHDR and CDR2 SFDVKD come from the germline V gene. J lost 6 bases, V lost 9 bases, and 2 bases had no gene match. The CDR3 DNA is TGTGCCACCGGGGAGGGGGATACGCAGTATTTT. Protein: CATGEGDTQYF.

The chain has TRBV2 and TRBJ2-3; tentatively, D is TRBD2 (7 bases). The CDR3 is made up of 13 amino acids. Trimming left V 6 bases short and J 4 bases short, with 11 bases between. Germline values: CDR1 SNHLY, CDR2 FYNNEI. This chain's CDR3 is CASSRGAADTQYF. The CDR3 coding sequence is TGTGCCAGCAGCCGGGGGGCCGCAGATACGCAGTATTTT.

The CDR3 region is CASSPWMTSGTYQETQYF. CDR3 DNA sequence: TGTGCCAGCAGCCCATGGATGACTAGCGGGACGTACCAAGAGACCCAGTACTTC. The gene calls are TRBV7-9 and TRBJ2-5; 11 bases fit TRBD2. CDR1 is SEHNR, CDR2 FQNEAQ, per germline (reference sequence). Unmatched junction bases numbered 11, after V lost 5 bases and J lost 0 bases. The CDR3 has 18 residues.

The chain recombines TRBV15 with TRBJ1-5; 9 nucleotides align to TRBD1. V gave up 4 bases and J gave up 5 bases; unmatched junction bases: 3. This CDR3 contains 14 residues. In germline, CDR1 is LNHNV, CDR2 YYDKDF (reference sequence). The CDR3 here is CATSTRTGDQPQHF. DNA of the CDR3: TGTGCCACCAGCACAAGGACAGGGGATCAGCCCCAGCATTTT.

This chain links TRBV13 with TRBJ2-4; D may be TRBD1 (5 bases). This CDR3 region has 15 residues. Germline-derived CDR1 and CDR2 are PRHDT and FYEKMQ (reference sequence). Trimming took off 0 bases at V and 1 base at J, with 7 bases between the two ends. The CDR3 DNA follows: TGTGCCAGCAGCTTAGGCAGGGTTGCCAAAAACATTCAGTACTTC. Translated, it gives CASSLGRVAKNIQYF.